Listed here are 7 T cell receptor beta chains from one sample, sequenced in a study of beta chain features in type 1 diabetes. What was sequenced were expressed TCRB transcripts, since all of the isolated RNA had been reverse transcribed. Sequencing was performed with immunoSEQ multiplex PCR; in TCRdb, only in-frame clones are kept and a portion is missing. Of hundreds of thousands of clones in the sample, roughly 13% were seen once. Study observations and caveats: Type 1 diabetes patients showed a moderate but significant shortening of TCRB CDR3s in all four CD4+ subsets.

Antigen specificity for these receptors is unknown. The specimen sequenced was naive CD4+ T cells from blood. Receptors were obtained from a man aged 18 to 30 with type 1 diabetes.

The chain joins TRBV6-1 to TRBJ2-5; the match to TRBD1 covers 9 bases. The CDR3 loop spans 14 amino acids. Germline V gene data show CDR1 as MNHNS and CDR2 as SASEGT. Trimming at V came to 5 bases and at J to 5 bases, leaving 6 bases not matched to a gene. In nucleotides, the CDR3 is TGTGCCAGCAGTTTACAGGGGGCCTCGGAGACCCAGTACTTC. This sequence encodes CASSLQGASETQYF.

This clone was observed a few times. Other DNA sequences in the sample encode the same CDR3. The V gene is TRBV7-9, the J gene TRBJ2-5; 10 bases are a match to TRBD2. With 3 bases clipped from V and 3 bases from J, the junction kept 1 base outside the gene matches. Germline V gives CDR1 SEHNR, CDR2 FQNEAQ (reference sequence). This CDR3 is 14 amino acids long. This CDR3 reads CASSLLAGEETQYF. The CDR3 coding sequence is TGTGCCAGCAGCTTGCTAGCGGGGGAAGAGACCCAGTACTTC.

A few counts support this clone. The V and J genes are TRBV25-1 and TRBJ2-7; possibly TRBD1 for D (5 bases). Trimming stripped 7 bases from V and 4 bases from J, with 11 bases between. CDR1 is MGHDK, CDR2 SYGVNS, per germline. The CDR3 is 12 residues long. CDR3 sequence (DNA): TGTGCCAGCAAAGACCAGGGATACGAGCAGTACTTC. It is translated as CASKDQGYEQYF.

This clone was detected a few times. The V gene is TRBV29-1, the J gene TRBJ2-5; the D gene is possibly TRBD1 (6 bases). Trimming stripped 8 bases from V and 1 base from J, with 14 bases between. This CDR3 contains 13 residues. The V gene's germline CDR1 is SQVTM and CDR2 ANQGSEA. CDR3 nucleotides: TGCAGCACCATGACAGGTTCCCAAGAGACCCAGTACTTC. Translation gives CSTMTGSQETQYF.

The table lists this clone with a few counts. This rearrangement joins TRBV19 to TRBJ1-1; D gene unclear. V lost 2 bases, J lost 3 bases, and 10 bases lay in between. The CDR3 is 14 amino acids. Germline loops: CDR1 LNHDA, CDR2 SQIVND (reference sequence). CDR3 residues: CASSIPPVHTEAFF. CDR3 coding DNA: TGTGCCAGTAGTATACCCCCGGTCCACACTGAAGCTTTCTTT.

This clone was seen only a few times. The chain couples TRBV2 to TRBJ1-5; perhaps TRBD1 as D (5 bases). The CDR3 extends over 13 amino acids. CDR1 SNHLY and CDR2 FYNNEI come from the germline V gene. The V gene lost 8 bases and the J gene lost 6 bases, with 14 bases spanning the gap. The CDR3 here is CASANGGGQPQHF. In DNA form, the CDR3 reads TGTGCCAGCGCGAACGGGGGAGGTCAGCCCCAGCATTTT.

This clone was seen more than once but under ten times. The rearrangement joins TRBV15 to TRBJ2-5; TRBD1 matches at 10 bases. Trimming took 3 bases from V and 3 from J; bases not matched to a gene: 1. Germline lookup yields CDR1 LNHNV and CDR2 YYDKDF (reference sequence). The CDR3 contains 14 residues. CDR3 in DNA: TGTGCCACCAGCAGGGGACAGGGGAAAGAGACCCAGTACTTC. Its protein product is CATSRGQGKETQYF.